These 30 T cell receptor beta chains originate from one sample sequenced in a study of Ad26.COV2.S vaccination and SARS-CoV-2 variants. Repertoires were generated with immunoSEQ multiplex PCR, while TCRdb's copy carries only in-frame clones and drops some. The data show approximately 400,000 clones, under 95% seen once. This material consisted of peripheral blood, taken after recovery from COVID-19. Every receptor here comes from a human donor who had recovered from COVID-19.

This clone appeared once. The chain employs TRBV27 and TRBJ2-3; D unresolved. Germline loops: CDR1 MNHEY, CDR2 SMNVEV (reference sequence). The length of the CDR3 is 11 residues. Deletions cut 6 bases from V and 6 bases from J, with 7 bases between. The chain's CDR3 is CASRWKDTQYF. CDR3 DNA sequence: TGTGCCAGCAGGTGGAAGGATACGCAGTATTTT.

The chain has TRBV19 and TRBJ1-1; D remains unclear. Trimming pared 6 bases from V and 3 bases from J, leaving 5 bases between. CDR1 and CDR2 from the germline V gene are LNHDA and SQIVND (reference sequence). The CDR3 consists of 11 residues. The CDR3 sequence: CASRKDTEAFF. CDR3 nucleotide sequence: TGTGCCAGTAGGAAGGACACTGAAGCTTTCTTT.

This clone was seen once. V usage is TRBV11-2 and J usage is TRBJ1-1, with D perhaps matching TRBD1 (5 bases). Between the trimmed V and J ends, which lost 6 bases and 1 base, there was a span of 12 bases. The V gene's germline CDR1 is SGHAT and CDR2 FQNNGV. This CDR3 is built from 14 residues. CDR3 in amino acids: CASSSRVENTEAFF. The DNA for the CDR3 is TGTGCCAGCAGTTCCAGGGTTGAGAACACTGAAGCTTTCTTT.

The chain combines TRBV7-8 with TRBJ2-7, with a weak D call TRBD1 (5 bases). Between the trimmed V and J ends, which lost 7 bases and 4 bases, there was a span of 14 bases. Germline CDR1 and CDR2: SGHVS and FQNEAQ. The CDR3 length is 13 residues. CDR3 residues: CASTPRADYEQYF. The CDR3 coding sequence is TGTGCCAGCACCCCCAGGGCTGATTACGAGCAGTACTTC.

The chain carries TRBV4-1 and TRBJ2-2, with a tentative D call TRBD1 (6 bases). Trimming took off 3 bases at V and 1 base at J, with 9 bases between the two ends. The CDR3 consists of 15 residues. Germline V lookup: CDR1 MGHRA, CDR2 YSYEKL. The CDR3 loop reads CASSHRGKNTGELFF. CDR3 bases: TGCGCCAGCAGCCACAGGGGTAAGAACACCGGGGAGCTGTTTTTT.

V is TRBV7-4 and J is TRBJ1-5; D uncertain. The CDR3 has 15 amino acids. Trimming left V 1 base short and J 2 bases short, with 9 bases between. Germline values: CDR1 SGHVT, CDR2 SQSDAQ. The CDR3 DNA reads TGTGCCAGCAGCTTAGATGGCCAGGGCAATCAGCCCCAGCATTTT. Protein: CASSLDGQGNQPQHF. The full variable domain, rest sourced from reference TRBV7-4 and TRBJ1-5, is GAGVSQSPRYKVAKRGRDVALRCDSISGHVTLYWYRQTLGQGSEVLTYSQSDAQRDKSGRPSGRFSAERPERSVSTLKIQRTEQGDSAVYLCASSLDGQGNQPQHFGDGTRLSIL.

V gene TRBV25-1 combines with J gene TRBJ1-1; D is ambiguous. Germline V gene data show CDR1 as MGHDK and CDR2 as SYGVNS. The V end lost 5 bases, the J end lost 4 bases, and 11 bases lay between the germline ends. The CDR3 extends over 13 amino acids. For the CDR3, the DNA is TGTGCCAGCAGTCCCCACGAGGGCACTGAAGCTTTCTTT. Protein sequence: CASSPHEGTEAFF.

This sequence joins TRBV27 and TRBJ2-4; the D is unclear. This CDR3 comprises 15 residues. V dropped 5 bases and J dropped 1 base, with 12 bases sitting between them. Per germline, CDR1 MNHEY and CDR2 SMNVEV (reference sequence). The CDR3, as DNA: TGTGCCAGCAGTACGACGGCTTCGGCCAAAAACATTCAGTACTTC. Translated: CASSTTASAKNIQYF.

The J gene is TRBJ1-2, the V gene TRBV10-3; D gene uncertain. This CDR3 is 15 amino acids long. Trimming stripped 3 bases from V and 3 bases from J, with 14 bases between. In germline, CDR1 is ENHRY, CDR2 SYGVKD. This CDR3 is CAISDSLQSYYGYTF. CDR3 sequence (DNA): TGTGCCATCAGTGATTCCCTACAGTCATACTATGGCTACACCTTC.

The chain is built from TRBV19 and TRBJ1-5; D may be TRBD1 (5 bases). This CDR3 contains 15 residues. V shed 7 bases and J shed 4 bases, with 17 bases lying between them. CDR1 is LNHDA, CDR2 SQIVND, per germline (reference sequence). The CDR3 DNA sequence: TGTGCCAGTACTACAACCGGGACGGGTAATCAGCCCCAGCATTTT. It translates to CASTTTGTGNQPQHF.

The rearrangement joins TRBV6-5 to TRBJ2-3; D is uncertain. CDR1 is MNHEY and CDR2 is SVGAGI in the germline V gene. Trimming pared 2 bases from V and 2 bases from J, leaving 11 bases between. The CDR3 has 15 amino acids. CDR3 coding DNA: TGTGCCAGCAGTTACGACGTGCAATACACAGATACGCAGTATTTT. It specifies CASSYDVQYTDTQYF.

The genes are TRBV19 and TRBJ2-1; D could derive from TRBD1 or TRBD2 (5 bases each). The CDR3 covers 14 residues. V lost 8 bases and J 7 bases, leaving 18 bases between the germline ends. From germline, CDR1 is LNHDA and CDR2 SQIVND (reference sequence). As DNA, the CDR3 is TGTGCCAGTCCCCCGGGACGGGCGGATAATGAGCAGTTCTTC. Residues: CASPPGRADNEQFF.

This clone has a single count. CDR3 DNA: TGTGCCAGCAGCGTAGCATCGGGGGGGAGGGAAAAACTGTTTTTT. It translates to CASSVASGGREKLFF. V is TRBV9 and J is TRBJ1-4; maybe TRBD1 (5 bases). V lost 0 bases, J lost 8 bases, and 14 bases lay in between. Per the germline V gene, CDR1 is SGDLS and CDR2 is YYNGEE. CDR3 size: 15 residues.

The CDR3 reads CASSVFSGRSAEQYF. Written as DNA, the CDR3 is TGTGCCAGCAGCGTATTCTCAGGGAGGTCTGCCGAGCAGTACTTC. The chain uses TRBV9 and TRBJ2-7, with a possible D match to TRBD2 (6 bases). The CDR3 has 15 residues. V lost 1 base, J lost 6 bases, and 17 bases lay in between. CDR1 is SGDLS and CDR2 is YYNGEE in the germline V gene.

The V call is TRBV19, the J call TRBJ1-2; no firm D call. The germline CDR1 and CDR2 sequences are LNHDA and SQIVND (reference sequence). CDR3 length: 15 amino acids. Trimming cost V 6 bases and J 6 bases, with 20 bases left between them. The CDR3 DNA sequence: TGTGCCAGTAGCATTAACGGAGAGTTAGGGCATGGCTACACCTTC. It is translated as CASSINGELGHGYTF.

The V call is TRBV5-6, the J call TRBJ2-2; no definite D call. Trimming pared 0 bases from V and 6 bases from J, leaving 12 bases between. Per germline, CDR1 SGHDT and CDR2 YYEEEE. The CDR3 consists of 15 residues. The CDR3 sequence: CASSLDNERAGELFF. In DNA, the CDR3 is TGTGCCAGCAGCTTGGACAACGAACGGGCCGGGGAGCTGTTTTTT.

The chain carries TRBV5-4 and TRBJ1-2, with 10 bases lining up with TRBD1. The CDR3 covers 14 residues. Per the germline V gene, CDR1 is SGHNT and CDR2 is YYREEE (reference sequence). The V gene end was trimmed by 4 bases and the J gene end by 6 bases; junction bases not matched to a gene: 6. The CDR3 region has the DNA TGTGCCAGCAGCACACCGGGACAGGGGAATGGCTACACCTTC. It is translated as CASSTPGQGNGYTF.

The gene calls are TRBV6-2 or TRBV6-3 and TRBJ2-5; TRBD2 might be the D (6 bases). The CDR3 is made up of 14 amino acids. Deletions cut 1 base from V and 4 bases from J, with 10 bases between. Germline V gene sequence: CDR1 MNHEY, CDR2 SVGEGT. The CDR3 DNA sequence: TGTGCCAGCAGTTACTTTTTGGGGGGAGAGACCCAGTACTTC. Amino acids: CASSYFLGGETQYF.

The chain links TRBV6-5 to TRBJ1-1, with no clear D. Trimming stripped 5 bases from V and 1 base from J, with 11 bases between. The CDR3 covers 14 residues. Germline CDR1 is MNHEY and CDR2 is SVGAGI. CDR3 region: CASSLRRKNTEAFF. The CDR3 nucleotides are TGTGCCAGCAGTCTTAGACGGAAGAACACTGAAGCTTTCTTT.

The chain is built from TRBV7-9 and TRBJ1-1; D perhaps matches TRBD1 (6 bases). V was cut by 1 base and J by 11 bases, with 17 bases left in between. This CDR3 spans 14 amino acids. Germline values: CDR1 SEHNR, CDR2 FQNEAQ (reference sequence). The CDR3 region has the DNA TGTGCCAGCAGCTTAGTTCGAACAGGGAATCAGGCTTTCTTT. Its protein product is CASSLVRTGNQAFF.

This clone has just one count. The rearrangement uses TRBV4-3 and TRBJ1-1; D is undetermined. Germline CDR1 is LGHNA and CDR2 is YSLEER. This CDR3 has 13 amino acids. V lost 4 bases and J lost 1, with 7 bases in between. The CDR3 DNA is TGCGCCAGCAGCCGCGGCCGGAACACTGAAGCTTTCTTT. This codes for CASSRGRNTEAFF.

The CDR3 DNA reads TGTGCCAGTAGTATTACCTTTCAGGTATACGGGGGGGAGCAGTACTTC. Translation: CASSITFQVYGGEQYF. This chain uses TRBV19 with TRBJ2-7; 7 bases are shared with TRBD2. Per the germline V gene, CDR1 is LNHDA and CDR2 is SQIVND (reference sequence). This CDR3 is 16 amino acids long. The junction had 15 bases not matched to a gene; V was cut back by 3 bases and J by 7 bases.

This sequence joins TRBV6-4 and TRBJ2-7; D is unclear. This CDR3 is built from 13 residues. Germline loops: CDR1 MRHNA, CDR2 SNTAGT. Trimming cost V 4 bases and J 7 bases, with 14 bases left between them. The CDR3 bases are TGTGCCAGCAGTGCCTACATAGGTAGTGAGCAGTACTTC. Protein product: CASSAYIGSEQYF.

The chain combines TRBV6-2 or TRBV6-3 with TRBJ2-7, with no clear D. The ends were cut back, 2 bases at V and 5 bases at J, with 7 bases in the middle. The CDR3 loop spans 12 amino acids. Germline CDR1 and CDR2: MNHEY and SVGEGT. CDR3 protein: CASSYPGNEQYF. In DNA, the CDR3 is TGTGCCAGCAGTTACCCGGGTAACGAGCAGTACTTC.

The chain uses TRBV19 and TRBJ1-2; D remains unclear. The CDR3 has 16 amino acids. The V end was cut by 2 bases, the J end by 13 bases, with 26 bases between. In germline, CDR1 is LNHDA, CDR2 SQIVND (reference sequence). The CDR3, as DNA: TGTGCCAGTAGTATAACGCTTGGGCAGGTTGACAATCCTGGCACCTTC. The encoded protein is CASSITLGQVDNPGTF.

The chain combines TRBV7-8 with TRBJ2-3; D possibly corresponds to TRBD1 (7 bases). The CDR3 contains 15 residues. Germline V lookup: CDR1 SGHVS, CDR2 FQNEAQ. V lost 2 bases and J 3 bases, leaving 12 bases between the germline ends. This CDR3 is CASSLQGGVTDTQYF. The CDR3 DNA reads TGTGCCAGCAGCTTACAGGGGGGCGTTACAGATACGCAGTATTTT.

The V and J genes are TRBV18 and TRBJ1-2, with a tentative D call TRBD1 (5 bases). The CDR3 is made up of 14 amino acids. Germline V gene data show CDR1 as KGHSH and CDR2 as LQKENI. V lost 4 bases and J lost 8, with 17 bases in between. The CDR3 loop reads CASSRQTTQGGYTF. The CDR3 region has the DNA TGTGCCAGCTCACGACAGACAACACAAGGGGGCTACACCTTC.

The gene calls are TRBV7-2 and TRBJ2-3, with D tentatively TRBD1 or TRBD2 (5 bases each). The germline gives CDR1 SGHTA, CDR2 FQGNSA. V was clipped by 5 bases and J by 5 bases, with 14 bases between them. The CDR3 is 14 residues long. The CDR3 loop is CASSTRDPGDTQYF. The CDR3 DNA follows: TGTGCCAGCAGCACCAGGGACCCCGGAGATACGCAGTATTTT.

The genes are TRBV5-1 and TRBJ2-5; the D is unclear. CDR3 length equals 14 residues. Looked up from germline, CDR1 is SGHRS and CDR2 is YFSETQ. V shed 0 bases and J shed 5 bases, with 11 bases lying between them. CDR3 in DNA: TGCGCCAGCAGCTTGGCCTTAGGGTTGGAGACCCAGTACTTC. This translates into CASSLALGLETQYF.

Details on this clone: Other DNA sequences in this sample translate to the same CDR3. The genes are TRBV5-1 and TRBJ2-5; 9 nucleotides line up with TRBD1. The CDR3 runs 13 residues. Per germline, CDR1 SGHRS and CDR2 YFSETQ. Germline trimming cut 2 bases from V and 5 bases from J; bases unmatched to any gene: 1. The CDR3 reads CASSFGTGETQYF. CDR3 nucleotides: TGCGCCAGCAGCTTCGGGACAGGGGAGACCCAGTACTTC.